These T cell receptor beta chains were read from a single sample in a study of T-cell reconstitution after alpha-beta-depleted transplantation in children. From the PCR reads, TCRdb called clonotypes with MiXCR, one entry per CDR3 protein. The sample holds roughly 500,000 distinct CDR3 sequences, roughly 33% seen once. This specimen consisted of PBMCs from the stem cell graft donor, obtained from the stem cell graft. These receptors all come from a human donor who donated a stem cell graft to a child with aplastic anemia. The conserved cysteine and the conserved F or W are not part of the CDR3 here. Fields, in order: J gene, V gene, clone size, CDR3 protein. For some rows the clone size is stated as once, few or many, or as a class when expanded; others skip it.

>TRBJ1-1|TRBV6-4|few
ASTWGPEAF
>TRBJ1-1|TRBV12-3/TRBV12-4|many
ASSLIGGTEAF
>TRBJ2-5|TRBV12-3/TRBV12-4|few
ASSVGQLVQETQY
>TRBJ1-6|TRBV12-3/TRBV12-4|few
ASRGQYRSPLH
>TRBJ1-5|TRBV29-1|few
SVSEARAGQPQH
>TRBJ2-5|TRBV9|NA
ASSVESGGETQY
>TRBJ1-1|TRBV30|NA
AWSRGMNTEAF
>TRBJ2-1|TRBV5-4|NA
ASSLAGEVSNEQF
>TRBJ2-1|TRBV5-5|few
ASSPLRLAGVGDEQF
>TRBJ1-1|TRBV19|NA
ASTWGYGMNTEAF
>TRBJ2-3|TRBV6-4|NA
ASSEAGGVTDTQY
>TRBJ2-1|TRBV24-1|NA
ATSGTGVSAEQF
>TRBJ2-1|TRBV9|few
ASSRDSDYLEEQF
>TRBJ2-2|TRBV12-3/TRBV12-4|NA
ASSFLAGGGTGELF
>TRBJ2-7|TRBV6-1|NA
ASRPTGERSEQY